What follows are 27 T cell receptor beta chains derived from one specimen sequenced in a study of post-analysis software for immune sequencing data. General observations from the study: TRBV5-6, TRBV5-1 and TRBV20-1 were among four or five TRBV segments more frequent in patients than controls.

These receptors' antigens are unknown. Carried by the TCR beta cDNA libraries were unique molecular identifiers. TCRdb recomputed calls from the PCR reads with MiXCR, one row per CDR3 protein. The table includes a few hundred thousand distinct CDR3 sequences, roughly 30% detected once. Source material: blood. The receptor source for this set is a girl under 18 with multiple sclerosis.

CDR3 residues: CASSSAGLNEKLFF. In DNA, the CDR3 is TGCGCCAGCAGCTCCGCCGGCCTCAACGAAAAACTGTTTTTT. The rearrangement uses TRBV5-1 and TRBJ1-4; D remains unclear. V shed 3 bases and J shed 8 bases, with 14 bases lying between them. Germline V CDR1 and CDR2: SGHRS, YFSETQ. The CDR3 totals 14 residues.

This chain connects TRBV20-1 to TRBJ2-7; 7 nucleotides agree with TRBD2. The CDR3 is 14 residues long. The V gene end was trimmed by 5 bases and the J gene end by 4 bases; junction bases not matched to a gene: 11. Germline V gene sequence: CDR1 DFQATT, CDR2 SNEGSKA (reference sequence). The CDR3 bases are TGCAGTGCTCGGGATATTAGCGGGCGGTACGAGCAGTACTTC. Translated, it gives CSARDISGRYEQYF.

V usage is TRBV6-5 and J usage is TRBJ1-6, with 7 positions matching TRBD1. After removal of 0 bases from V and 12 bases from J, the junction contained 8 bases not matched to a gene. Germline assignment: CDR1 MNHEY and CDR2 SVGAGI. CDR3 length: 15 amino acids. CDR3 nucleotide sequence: TGTGCCAGCAGTTACTCCGCAGGGGGACCACAACCCCTCCACTTT. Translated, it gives CASSYSAGGPQPLHF.

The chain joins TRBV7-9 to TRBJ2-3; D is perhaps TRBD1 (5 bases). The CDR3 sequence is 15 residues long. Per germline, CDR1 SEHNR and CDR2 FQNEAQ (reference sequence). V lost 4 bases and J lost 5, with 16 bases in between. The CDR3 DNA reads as TGTGCCAGCAGCTCAGGGCTCCCGAAAATAGATACGCAGTATTTT. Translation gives CASSSGLPKIDTQYF.

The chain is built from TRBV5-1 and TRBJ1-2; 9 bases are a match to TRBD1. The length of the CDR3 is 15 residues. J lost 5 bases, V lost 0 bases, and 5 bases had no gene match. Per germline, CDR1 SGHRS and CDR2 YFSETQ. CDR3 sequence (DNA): TGCGCCAGCAGCTTGGGGACAGGGGCGGAGTATGGCTACACCTTC. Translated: CASSLGTGAEYGYTF. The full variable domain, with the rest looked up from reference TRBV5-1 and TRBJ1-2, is KAGVTQTPRYLIKTRGQQVTLSCSPISGHRSVSWYQQTPGQGLQFLFEYFSETQRNKGNFPGRFSGRQFSNSRSEMNVSTLELGDSALYLCASSLGTGAEYGYTFGSGTRLTVV.

Written as DNA, the CDR3 is TGTGCCAGCAGATATAAACGGGACGAACGGGCACCCCTCCACTTT. Amino acids: CASRYKRDERAPLHF. The chain couples TRBV6-5 to TRBJ1-6; TRBD1 might be the D (5 bases). Germline CDR1 and CDR2: MNHEY and SVGAGI. Deletions cut 6 bases from V and 11 bases from J, with 20 bases between. The CDR3 totals 15 residues.

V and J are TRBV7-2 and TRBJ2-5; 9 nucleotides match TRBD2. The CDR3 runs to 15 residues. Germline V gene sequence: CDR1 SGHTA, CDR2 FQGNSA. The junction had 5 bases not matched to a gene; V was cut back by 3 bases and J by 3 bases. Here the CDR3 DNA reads TGTGCCAGCAGCTTCCAGGGCGGGGGGGAAGAGACCCAGTACTTC. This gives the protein CASSFQGGGEETQYF.

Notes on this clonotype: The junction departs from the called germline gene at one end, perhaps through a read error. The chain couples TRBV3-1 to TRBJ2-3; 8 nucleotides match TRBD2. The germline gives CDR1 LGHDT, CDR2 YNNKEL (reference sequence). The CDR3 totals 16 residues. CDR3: CASSPLGLELADTQYF. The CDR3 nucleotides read TGCGCCAGCAGCCCCCTGGGACTAGAGTTGGCAGATACGCAGTATTTT.

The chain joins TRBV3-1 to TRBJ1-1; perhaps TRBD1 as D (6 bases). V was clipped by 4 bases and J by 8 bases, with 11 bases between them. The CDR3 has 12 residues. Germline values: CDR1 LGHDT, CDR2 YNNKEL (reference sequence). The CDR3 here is CASSRTGSEAFF. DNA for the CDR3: TGTGCCAGCAGCCGAACAGGGAGCGAAGCTTTCTTT.

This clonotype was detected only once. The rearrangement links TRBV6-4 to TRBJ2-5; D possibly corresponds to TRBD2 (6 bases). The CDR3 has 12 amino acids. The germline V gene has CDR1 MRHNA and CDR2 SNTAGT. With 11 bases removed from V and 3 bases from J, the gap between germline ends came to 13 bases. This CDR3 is CALPGGEETQYF. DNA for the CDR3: TGTGCCTTGCCTGGAGGGGAAGAGACCCAGTACTTC.

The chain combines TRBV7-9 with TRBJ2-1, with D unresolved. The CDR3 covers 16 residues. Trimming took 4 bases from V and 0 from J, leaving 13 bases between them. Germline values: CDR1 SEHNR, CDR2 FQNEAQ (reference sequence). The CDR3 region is CASSSSSVFSYNEQFF. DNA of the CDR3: TGTGCCAGCAGCTCAAGCAGCGTTTTCTCCTACAATGAGCAGTTCTTC.

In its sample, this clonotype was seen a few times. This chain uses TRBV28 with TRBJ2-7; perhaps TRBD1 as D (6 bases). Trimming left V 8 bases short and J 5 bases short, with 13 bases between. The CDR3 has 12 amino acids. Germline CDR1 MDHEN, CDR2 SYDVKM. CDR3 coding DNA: TGTGCCAGCTCCCCCGAGGGGGACGAGCAGTACTTC. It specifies CASSPEGDEQYF. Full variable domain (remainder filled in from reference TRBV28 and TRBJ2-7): DVKVTQSSRYLVKRTGEKVFLECVQDMDHENMFWYRQDPGLGLRLIYFSYDVKMKEKGDIPEGYSVSREKKERFSLILESASTNQTSMYLCASSPEGDEQYFGPGTRLTVT.

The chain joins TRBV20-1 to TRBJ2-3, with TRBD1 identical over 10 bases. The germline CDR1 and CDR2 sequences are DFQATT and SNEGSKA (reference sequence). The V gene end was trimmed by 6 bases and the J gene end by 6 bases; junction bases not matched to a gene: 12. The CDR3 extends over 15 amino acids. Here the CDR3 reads CSAIVGQGVRDTQYF. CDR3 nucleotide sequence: TGCAGTGCCATAGTTGGACAGGGGGTCAGGGATACGCAGTATTTT.

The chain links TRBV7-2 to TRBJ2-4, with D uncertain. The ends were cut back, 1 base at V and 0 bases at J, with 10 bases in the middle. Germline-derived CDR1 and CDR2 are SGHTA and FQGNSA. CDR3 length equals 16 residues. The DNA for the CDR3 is TGTGCCAGCAGCTTAGGGCAGTCCTTAGCCAAAAACATTCAGTACTTC. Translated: CASSLGQSLAKNIQYF.

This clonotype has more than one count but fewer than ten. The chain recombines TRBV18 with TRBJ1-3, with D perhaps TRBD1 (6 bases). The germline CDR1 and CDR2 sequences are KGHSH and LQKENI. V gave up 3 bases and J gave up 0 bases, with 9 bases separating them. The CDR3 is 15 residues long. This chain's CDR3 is CASSPQGGSGNTIYF. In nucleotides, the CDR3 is TGTGCCAGCTCACCTCAAGGGGGCTCTGGAAACACCATATATTTT.

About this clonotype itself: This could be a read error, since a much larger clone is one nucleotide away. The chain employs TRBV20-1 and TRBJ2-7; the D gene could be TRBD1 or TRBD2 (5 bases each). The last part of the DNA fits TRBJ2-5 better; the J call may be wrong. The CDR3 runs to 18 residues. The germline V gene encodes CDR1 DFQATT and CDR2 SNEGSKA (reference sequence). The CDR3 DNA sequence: TGCAGTGCTAGAAGGTGGCGGGTGGATCGAACAGGAAAGGAGACCCAGTACTTC. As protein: CSARRWRVDRTGKETQYF.

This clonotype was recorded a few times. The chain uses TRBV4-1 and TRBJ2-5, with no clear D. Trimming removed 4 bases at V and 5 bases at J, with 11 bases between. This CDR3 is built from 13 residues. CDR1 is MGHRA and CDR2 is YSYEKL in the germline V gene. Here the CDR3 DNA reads TGCGCCAGCAGCCCTCAGGCAGTCGAGACCCAGTACTTC. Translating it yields CASSPQAVETQYF.

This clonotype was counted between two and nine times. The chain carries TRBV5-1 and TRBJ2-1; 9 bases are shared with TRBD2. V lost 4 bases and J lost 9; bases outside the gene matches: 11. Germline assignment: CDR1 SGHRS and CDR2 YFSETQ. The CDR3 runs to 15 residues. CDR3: CASSPGTSLGVEQFF. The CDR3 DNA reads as TGCGCCAGCAGCCCGGGGACTAGCCTCGGCGTTGAGCAGTTCTTC.

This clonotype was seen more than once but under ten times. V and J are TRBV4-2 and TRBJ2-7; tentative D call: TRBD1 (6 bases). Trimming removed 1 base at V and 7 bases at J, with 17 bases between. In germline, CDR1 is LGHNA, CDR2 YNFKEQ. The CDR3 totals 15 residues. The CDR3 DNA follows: TGTGCCAGCAGCCAAGGATACGGGGCGCAGGGGGAGCAGTACTTC. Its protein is CASSQGYGAQGEQYF.

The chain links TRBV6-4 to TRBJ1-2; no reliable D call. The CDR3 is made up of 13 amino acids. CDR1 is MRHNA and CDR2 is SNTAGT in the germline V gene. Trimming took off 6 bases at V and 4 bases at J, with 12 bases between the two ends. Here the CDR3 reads CASSSGPSYGYTF. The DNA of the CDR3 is TGTGCCAGCAGCTCCGGGCCCTCCTATGGCTACACCTTC.

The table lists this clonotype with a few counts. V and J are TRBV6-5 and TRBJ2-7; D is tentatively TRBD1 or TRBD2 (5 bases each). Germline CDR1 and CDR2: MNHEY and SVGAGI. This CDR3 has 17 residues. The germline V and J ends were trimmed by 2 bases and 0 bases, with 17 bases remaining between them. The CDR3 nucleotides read TGTGCCAGCAGTTACAACCCGGGGCGACAAAGCTCCTACGAGCAGTACTTC. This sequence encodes CASSYNPGRQSSYEQYF.

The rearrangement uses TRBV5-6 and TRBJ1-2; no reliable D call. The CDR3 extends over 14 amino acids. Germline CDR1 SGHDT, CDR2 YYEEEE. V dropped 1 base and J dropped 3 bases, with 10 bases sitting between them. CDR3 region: CASSLLTAYYGYTF. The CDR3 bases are TGTGCCAGCAGCTTGCTTACGGCGTACTATGGCTACACCTTC. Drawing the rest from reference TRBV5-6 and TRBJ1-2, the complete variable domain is DAGVTQSPTHLIKTRGQQVTLRCSPKSGHDTVSWYQQALGQGPQFIFQYYEEEERQRGNFPDRFSGHQFPNYSSELNVNALLLGDSALYLCASSLLTAYYGYTFGSGTRLTVV.

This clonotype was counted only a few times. The CDR3 sequence: CASNLWGNGYTF. The CDR3 DNA is TGTGCCAGCAATCTGTGGGGGAATGGCTACACCTTC. The chain carries TRBV6-1 and TRBJ1-2, with D possibly matching TRBD1 (5 bases). CDR1 and CDR2 from the germline V gene are MNHNS and SASEGT. The CDR3 has 12 amino acids. Trimming took 7 bases from V and 6 from J, leaving 12 bases between them.

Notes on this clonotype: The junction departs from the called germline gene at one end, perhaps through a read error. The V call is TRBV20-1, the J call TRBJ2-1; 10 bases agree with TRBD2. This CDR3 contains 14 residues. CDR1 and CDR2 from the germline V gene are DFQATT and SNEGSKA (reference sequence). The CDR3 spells CSARAGGLNNEQFF. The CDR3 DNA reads TGCAGTGCCAGAGCGGGGGGGTTGAACAATGAGCAGTTCTTC.

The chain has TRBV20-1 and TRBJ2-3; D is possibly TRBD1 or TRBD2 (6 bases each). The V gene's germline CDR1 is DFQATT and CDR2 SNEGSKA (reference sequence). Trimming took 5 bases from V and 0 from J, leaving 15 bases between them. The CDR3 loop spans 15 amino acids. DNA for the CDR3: TGCAGTGCTCTCAAGGGGGGCCTGAGCACAGATACGCAGTATTTT. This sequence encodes CSALKGGLSTDTQYF.

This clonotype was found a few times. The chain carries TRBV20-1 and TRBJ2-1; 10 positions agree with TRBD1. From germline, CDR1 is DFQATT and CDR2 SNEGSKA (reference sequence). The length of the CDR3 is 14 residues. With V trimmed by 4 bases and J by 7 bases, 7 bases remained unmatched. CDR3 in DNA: TGCAGTGCTATCGGACAGGGGGTCATGAATGAGCAGTTCTTC. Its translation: CSAIGQGVMNEQFF.

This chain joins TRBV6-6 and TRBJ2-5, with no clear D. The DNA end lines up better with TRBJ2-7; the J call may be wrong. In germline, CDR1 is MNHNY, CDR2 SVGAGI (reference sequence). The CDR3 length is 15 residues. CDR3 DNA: TGTGCCAGCAGTTACTTGGACCTTAAACCCCACGAGCAGTACTTC. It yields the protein CASSYLDLKPHEQYF.